Presented here are 9 T cell receptor beta chains from one specimen sequenced in a study of response to subunit inactivated influenza vaccine. TCRdb ran MiXCR on the RT-PCR reads and lists one entry per CDR3 protein. The sample includes 450,000 to 600,000 distinct CDR3 sequences, approximately 7.1% of them seen just once. Sequences were derived from PBMCs from blood, sampled around 25 months after vaccination. These receptors were collected from a man in his fifties or sixties who received an inactivated influenza vaccine.

This clonotype came up many times. The chain joins TRBV12-3 or TRBV12-4 to TRBJ2-1; unclear D gene. The V gene lost 3 bases and the J gene lost 5 bases, with 11 bases spanning the gap. The CDR3 consists of 14 residues. CDR3 nucleotide sequence: TGTGCCAGCAGTTTTGTTGGTAGAGACAATGAGCAGTTCTTC. Its protein product is CASSFVGRDNEQFF.

This clonotype was seen repeatedly, ten times or more. The rearrangement joins TRBV5-1 to TRBJ1-2, with TRBD1 matching over 7 bases. J was trimmed by 3 bases and V by 4 bases; bases with no gene match: 6. Germline V CDR1 and CDR2: SGHRS, YFSETQ. The CDR3 has 14 amino acids. The CDR3 DNA sequence: TGCGCCAGCAGCCTCGAGACAGGGTACTATGGCTACACCTTC. Its translation: CASSLETGYYGYTF.

The V and J genes are TRBV20-1 and TRBJ2-2; D is uncertain. Germline V gene lookup returns CDR1 DFQATT and CDR2 SNEGSKA (reference sequence). V gave up 4 bases and J gave up 3 bases, with 12 bases separating them. This CDR3 is 14 amino acids long. In DNA form, the CDR3 reads TGCAGTGCTACCCAAGACCAGTACACCGGGGAGCTGTTTTTT. Protein: CSATQDQYTGELFF.

This clonotype occurred a few times. V and J are TRBV3-1 and TRBJ2-2, with D unresolved. Trimming took 6 bases from V and 6 from J, leaving 8 bases between them. CDR3 length: 12 amino acids. Per germline, CDR1 LGHDT and CDR2 YNNKEL (reference sequence). CDR3 amino acids: CASRTLAGELFF. The DNA of the CDR3 is TGTGCCAGCAGAACTCTAGCCGGGGAGCTGTTTTTT.

In its sample, this clonotype was seen many times. The chain has TRBV12-3 or TRBV12-4 and TRBJ2-3, with a possible D match to TRBD2 (7 bases). There are 16 residues in the CDR3. Deletions cut 0 bases from V and 5 bases from J, with 15 bases between. The CDR3 here is CASSLAGRGQGDTQYF. The CDR3 DNA reads as TGTGCCAGCAGTTTAGCTGGGCGGGGGCAAGGAGATACGCAGTATTTT.

Many counts were recorded for this clonotype. The chain couples TRBV5-1 to TRBJ2-3, with D possibly matching TRBD2 (5 bases). This CDR3 spans 15 amino acids. V lost 0 bases, J lost 2 bases, and 10 bases lay in between. In germline, CDR1 is SGHRS, CDR2 YFSETQ. CDR3 DNA sequence: TGCGCCAGCAGCTTGGTAGGACTCTTCACAGATACGCAGTATTTT. This translates into CASSLVGLFTDTQYF.

At least ten counts were recorded for this clonotype. This sequence joins TRBV6-1 and TRBJ2-4; TRBD2 might be the D (5 bases). The CDR3 has 16 amino acids. Germline V gene data show CDR1 as MNHNS and CDR2 as SASEGT. V was clipped by 4 bases and J by 3 bases, with 16 bases between them. CDR3 nucleotide sequence: TGTGCCAGCAGTGCGGTCCACGGGGATGTCAAAAACATTCAGTACTTC. Residues: CASSAVHGDVKNIQYF.

The rearrangement uses TRBV6-2 or TRBV6-3 and TRBJ2-1, with D perhaps matching TRBD1 (6 bases). From germline, CDR1 is MNHEY and CDR2 SVGEGT. This CDR3 contains 12 residues. Trimming pared 7 bases from V and 9 bases from J, leaving 13 bases between. The CDR3, as DNA: TGTGCCAGCAAGAGGCAGGGGCCTGAGCAGTTCTTC. This sequence encodes CASKRQGPEQFF.

This chain joins TRBV29-1 and TRBJ2-3; 8 positions agree with TRBD1. The CDR3 length is 15 residues. V gave up 6 bases and J gave up 0 bases; unmatched junction bases: 8. Germline V gene data show CDR1 as SQVTM and CDR2 as ANQGSEA. The CDR3 region has the DNA TGCAGCGTAAGAGTCCGGGACAGGAGCACAGATACGCAGTATTTT. Its translation is CSVRVRDRSTDTQYF.